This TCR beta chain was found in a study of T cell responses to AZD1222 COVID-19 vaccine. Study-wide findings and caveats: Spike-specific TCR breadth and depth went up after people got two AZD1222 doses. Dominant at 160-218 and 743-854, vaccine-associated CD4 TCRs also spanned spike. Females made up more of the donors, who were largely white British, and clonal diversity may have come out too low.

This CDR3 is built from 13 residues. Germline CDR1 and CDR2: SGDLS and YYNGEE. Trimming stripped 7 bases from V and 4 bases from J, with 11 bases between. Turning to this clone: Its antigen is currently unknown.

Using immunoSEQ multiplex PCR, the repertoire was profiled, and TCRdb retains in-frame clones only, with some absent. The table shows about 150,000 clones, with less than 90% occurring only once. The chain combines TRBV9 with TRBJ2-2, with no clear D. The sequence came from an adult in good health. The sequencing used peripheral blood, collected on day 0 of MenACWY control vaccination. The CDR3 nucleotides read TGTGCCAGCTCCCTAGTACCCACCGGGGAGCTGTTTTTT. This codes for CASSLVPTGELFF.